These 8 T cell receptor beta chains came from one sample sequenced in a study of cytomegalovirus exposure and HLA in healthy donors. PCR used 60 Vbeta primers and 13 Jbeta primers. The data were produced by immunoSEQ multiplex PCR, yet TCRdb's version contains in-frame clones alone and is incomplete. This sample has 130,000 or so clones, with approximately 84% found just once. The material sequenced was PBMCs. The origin of the receptors is a woman younger than 35 in good health and CMV-seronegative.

The chain is built from TRBV18 and TRBJ2-1, with D tentatively TRBD1 (5 bases). Trimming stripped 6 bases from V and 0 bases from J, with 12 bases between. CDR1 and CDR2 (germline): KGHSH, LQKENI. This CDR3 is 15 amino acids long. Here the CDR3 reads CASSSLGASYNEQFF. CDR3 DNA: TGTGCCAGCTCGTCTCTAGGGGCCTCCTACAATGAGCAGTTCTTC.

This clone has just a few counts. The chain recombines TRBV5-6 with TRBJ1-5, with D unresolved. Germline V lookup: CDR1 SGHDT, CDR2 YYEEEE. The CDR3 runs 17 residues. Trimming stripped 1 base from V and 3 bases from J, with 17 bases between. CDR3 residues: CASSLFGVSSVNQPQHF. The CDR3 DNA reads as TGTGCCAGCAGCTTGTTCGGGGTATCCAGCGTCAATCAGCCCCAGCATTTT.

The rearrangement joins TRBV18 to TRBJ2-6; D might be TRBD1 (5 bases). The length of the CDR3 is 16 residues. Germline-derived CDR1 and CDR2 are KGHSH and LQKENI. V dropped 5 bases and J dropped 2 bases, with 13 bases sitting between them. CDR3 in amino acids: CASSVRQLTGANVLTF. The CDR3 DNA reads as TGTGCCAGCTCAGTCAGACAGTTGACTGGGGCCAACGTCCTGACTTTC.

The rearrangement uses TRBV27 and TRBJ2-1; 9 bases are a match to TRBD2. There are 14 residues in the CDR3. V gave up 7 bases and J gave up 8 bases; unmatched junction bases: 9. Germline values: CDR1 MNHEY, CDR2 SMNVEV (reference sequence). The CDR3 loop is CASNRSGRPDEQFF. In DNA form, the CDR3 reads TGTGCCAGCAATCGTAGCGGGAGACCCGATGAGCAGTTCTTC.

The chain uses TRBV5-1 and TRBJ2-7, with D possibly TRBD1 on 6 matching bases. Germline CDR1 and CDR2: SGHRS and YFSETQ. The CDR3 loop spans 15 amino acids. Trimming cost V 2 bases and J 2 bases, with 14 bases left between them. DNA for the CDR3: TGCGCCAGCAGCTTCGAGAACAGGGTAACCTACGAGCAGTACTTC. It specifies CASSFENRVTYEQYF.

The V gene is TRBV5-1, the J gene TRBJ2-7; 12 bases fit TRBD2. The CDR3 sequence is 17 residues long. The V and J ends lost 4 bases and 6 bases, in that order; junction bases with no gene match: 14. The germline V gene has CDR1 SGHRS and CDR2 YFSETQ. The CDR3 loop reads CASSLGTSGSVGLEQYF. The CDR3 nucleotides are TGCGCCAGCAGCCTGGGGACTAGCGGGTCGGTTGGTCTCGAGCAGTACTTC. Using reference TRBV5-1 and TRBJ2-7 for the parts outside the CDR3, the full variable domain is KAGVTQTPRYLIKTRGQQVTLSCSPISGHRSVSWYQQTPGQGLQFLFEYFSETQRNKGNFPGRFSGRQFSNSRSEMNVSTLELGDSALYLCASSLGTSGSVGLEQYFGPGTRLTVT.

V and J are TRBV14 and TRBJ2-5; 7 nucleotides agree with TRBD1. The end of the DNA aligns better with TRBJ2-7, so the J call may be wrong. The germline gives CDR1 SGHDN, CDR2 FVKESK. There are 15 residues in the CDR3. The CDR3 here is CASSQMDRWAYEQYF. The CDR3 DNA is TGTGCCAGCAGCCAAATGGACAGGTGGGCCTACGAGCAGTACTTC.

This rearrangement joins TRBV6-6 to TRBJ1-5; D unresolved. CDR3 length: 13 residues. The V end was cut by 3 bases, the J end by 4 bases, with 7 bases between. CDR1 is MNHNY, CDR2 SVGAGI, per germline (reference sequence). CDR3 DNA: TGTGCCAGCAGTTATTTGGAGAATCAGCCCCAGCATTTT. This translates into CASSYLENQPQHF.